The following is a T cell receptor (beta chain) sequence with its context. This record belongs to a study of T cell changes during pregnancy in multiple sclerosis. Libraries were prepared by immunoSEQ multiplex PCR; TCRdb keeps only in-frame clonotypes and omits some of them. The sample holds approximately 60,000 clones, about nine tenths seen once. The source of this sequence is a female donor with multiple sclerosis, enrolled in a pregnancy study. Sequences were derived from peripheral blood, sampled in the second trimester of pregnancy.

CDR3 in amino acids: CASSYSWTGKNYGYTF. The CDR3 DNA follows: TGTGCCAGCAGTTACTCCTGGACAGGGAAGAACTATGGCTACACCTTC. V gene TRBV6-5 combines with J gene TRBJ1-2, with 8 positions matching TRBD1. Germline trimming cut 0 bases from V and 2 bases from J; bases unmatched to any gene: 5. Per germline, CDR1 MNHEY and CDR2 SVGAGI. The length of the CDR3 is 16 residues.